This T cell receptor (beta chain) was captured in a study of regulatory T cells in long-lasting Graves disease. In building TCR beta libraries, iRepertoire HTBI primers were used together with Arm-PCR of CDR3 regions. TCRdb redid the calling of the multiplex PCR reads with MiXCR, one entry per CDR3 protein. The sample yields about 430,000 distinct CDR3 sequences, over 20% seen once. Study-level points and caveats: Whereas new patients shared about 980 public clonotypes, persistent patients shared more, at under 3,500.

This clonotype has ten or more counts. Antigen specificity is unknown. Time point: persistent/refractory GD, antithyroid drugs over 5 years with positive TRAb. The TCR library used RNA extracted from PBMCs. About 10 milliliters of peripheral blood were taken and placed in EDTA tubes. The TCR comes from a female donor with Graves disease. Sample: peripheral blood mononuclear cells (PBMCs), taken when the disease was refractory, from a patient treated with antithyroid drugs.

The chain's CDR3 is CASSSQQDSVETQYF. The CDR3 DNA reads as TGTGCCAGCAGCTCCCAACAAGACTCAGTGGAGACCCAGTACTTC. This chain connects TRBV7-9 to TRBJ2-5, with D unclear. CDR1 is SEHNR and CDR2 is FQNEAQ in the germline V gene (reference sequence). V was trimmed by 4 bases and J by 5 bases, leaving 17 bases between them. The length of the CDR3 is 15 residues.